The next 8 T cell receptor beta chains were all read from a single sample in a study of OX40 agonist ivuxolimab in advanced cancers. Using immunoSEQ multiplex PCR, the repertoire was profiled, and TCRdb retains in-frame clones only, with some absent. The sample consists of about 25,000 clones, just under 85% of them appearing once. The sample consisted of CD4+ or CD8+ T cells sorted from blood, taken in a trial of the OX40 agonist ivuxolimab. The receptors were gathered from an adult with an advanced solid tumor such as melanoma, head and neck, liver or kidney cancer.

V usage is TRBV27 and J usage is TRBJ2-2, with D uncertain. CDR3 length: 14 residues. From germline, CDR1 is MNHEY and CDR2 SMNVEV (reference sequence). V was trimmed by 6 bases and J by 5 bases, leaving 13 bases between them. CDR3: CASRFIVGTGELFF. The DNA for the CDR3 is TGTGCCAGCAGGTTTATAGTGGGGACCGGGGAGCTGTTTTTT.

V and J are TRBV5-1 and TRBJ2-3; D gene ambiguous. Germline CDR1 SGHRS, CDR2 YFSETQ. The CDR3 extends over 12 amino acids. Deletions cut 0 bases from V and 4 bases from J, with 3 bases between. In nucleotides, the CDR3 is TGCGCCAGCAGCTTGGATCCAGATACGCAGTATTTT. Its protein product is CASSLDPDTQYF.

The V and J genes are TRBV11-2 and TRBJ2-5; 7 positions match TRBD1. CDR3 length equals 14 residues. Per germline, CDR1 SGHAT and CDR2 FQNNGV. V trimming: 6 bases; J trimming: 5 bases; junction bases outside the gene matches: 9. CDR3 sequence: CASRPRTGWETQYF. CDR3 DNA sequence: TGTGCCAGCAGACCACGGACAGGCTGGGAGACCCAGTACTTC.

V usage is TRBV11-3 and J usage is TRBJ2-7; the match to TRBD2 covers 9 bases. V lost 1 base, J lost 4 bases, and 5 bases stayed unmatched. The CDR3 runs 15 residues. Germline V gives CDR1 SGHNT, CDR2 YENEEA. CDR3 nucleotide sequence: TGTGCCAGCAGCTTAGGGGCGGGAGGGCCTTACGAGCAGTACTTC. Its translation is CASSLGAGGPYEQYF. Drawing the rest from reference TRBV11-3 and TRBJ2-7, the complete variable domain is EAGVVQSPRYKIIEKKQPVAFWCNPISGHNTLYWYLQNLGQGPELLIRYENEEAVDDSQLPKDRFSAERLKGVDSTLKIQPAELGDSAVYLCASSLGAGGPYEQYFGPGTRLTVT.

The CDR3, as DNA: TGTGCCAGCAGCCACCGGGACATCCAAGAGACCCAGTACTTC. Translated: CASSHRDIQETQYF. The chain has TRBV6-6 and TRBJ2-5; the D gene is possibly TRBD1 (6 bases). The CDR3 length is 14 residues. V was cut by 6 bases and J by 1 base, with 12 bases left in between. Germline CDR1 is MNHNY and CDR2 is SVGAGI (reference sequence).

The sample holds one count of this clone. The chain has TRBV6-1 and TRBJ2-7; 7 bases are a match to TRBD1. The V gene end was trimmed by 6 bases and the J gene end by 3 bases; junction bases not matched to a gene: 11. The CDR3 loop spans 15 amino acids. The germline V gene has CDR1 MNHNS and CDR2 SASEGT. The CDR3 is CASRQSPGQIYEQYF. The CDR3 DNA follows: TGTGCCAGCAGGCAATCTCCGGGACAGATCTACGAGCAGTACTTC.

The rearrangement joins TRBV7-9 to TRBJ1-1; D gene unclear. The V end lost 2 bases, the J end lost 1 base, and 8 bases lay between the germline ends. Germline V gives CDR1 SEHNR, CDR2 FQNEAQ (reference sequence). This CDR3 has 14 amino acids. CDR3 in amino acids: CASSLSPPNTEAFF. DNA for the CDR3: TGTGCCAGCAGCTTAAGCCCCCCGAACACTGAAGCTTTCTTT. The complete variable domain, with remaining parts taken from reference TRBV7-9 and TRBJ1-1, reads DTGVSQNPRHKITKRGQNVTFRCDPISEHNRLYWYRQTLGQGPEFLTYFQNEAQLEKSRLLSDRFSAERPKGSFSTLEIQRTEQGDSAMYLCASSLSPPNTEAFFGQGTRLTVV.

A note on this clone: The junction departs from the called germline gene at one end, perhaps through a read error. The chain combines TRBV5-4 with TRBJ2-6; D might be TRBD1 or TRBD2, each matching 5 bases. The CDR3 runs to 16 residues. Germline V gene sequence: CDR1 SGHNT, CDR2 YYREEE (reference sequence). CDR3 sequence (DNA): TGCGCCAGCAGCCAGGCTGGGGGCTCTGGGGCCAACGTCCTGACTTTC. Protein: CASSQAGGSGANVLTF.